Listed here are 10 T cell receptor beta chains from one sample, sequenced in a study of T cell changes during pregnancy in multiple sclerosis. Profiled with immunoSEQ multiplex PCR; TCRdb holds only in-frame clones, not every one. In the table there are approximately 41,000 clones, about nine tenths of which are singletons. The sequencing sample was made of PBMCs (not recorded whether the cells were cultured). The receptors shown here come from a female donor with multiple sclerosis, enrolled in a pregnancy study.

V is TRBV7-8 and J is TRBJ2-7; 8 positions match TRBD1. The germline gives CDR1 SGHVS, CDR2 FQNEAQ. The V gene end was trimmed by 0 bases and the J gene end by 1 base; junction bases not matched to a gene: 2. CDR3 length equals 15 residues. CDR3 nucleotide sequence: TGTGCCAGCAGCTTAGCCGGGACAGGATCCTACGAGCAGTACTTC. Its translation: CASSLAGTGSYEQYF.

The chain joins TRBV19 to TRBJ2-1, with 12 bases lining up with TRBD2. V was clipped by 6 bases and J by 4 bases; unmatched bases: 4. CDR3 size: 15 residues. Looked up from germline, CDR1 is LNHDA and CDR2 is SQIVND (reference sequence). This CDR3 reads CASRSGLAGYNEQFF. The CDR3 DNA reads as TGTGCCAGTAGGTCTGGACTAGCGGGATACAATGAGCAGTTCTTC.

This chain uses TRBV5-1 with TRBJ2-2; a possible D gene is TRBD2 (5 bases). The CDR3 has 15 amino acids. Germline CDR1 and CDR2: SGHRS and YFSETQ. V was cut by 0 bases and J by 3 bases, with 9 bases left in between. For the CDR3, the DNA is TGCGCCAGCAGCTTGGTCGGGGTAGACACCGGGGAGCTGTTTTTT. Protein sequence: CASSLVGVDTGELFF.

This clone was observed once. The CDR3 sequence: CASSQTGGAYRTEAFF. The DNA of the CDR3 is TGTGCCAGCAGTCAGACAGGGGGCGCTTACCGCACTGAAGCTTTCTTT. The chain couples TRBV27 to TRBJ1-1, with 10 bases lining up with TRBD1. Per germline, CDR1 MNHEY and CDR2 SMNVEV (reference sequence). The junction had 10 bases not matched to a gene; V was cut back by 5 bases and J by 4 bases. CDR3 length equals 16 residues.

This clone was found a few times. V and J are TRBV7-2 and TRBJ2-7, with TRBD2 matching 10 bases. The V segment lost 2 bases and the J segment 2 bases; nucleotides outside the gene matches: 3. Germline V gene lookup returns CDR1 SGHTA and CDR2 FQGNSA. The CDR3 sequence is 15 residues long. This CDR3 reads CASSLYTSGAYEQYF. CDR3 DNA: TGTGCCAGCAGCTTATATACTAGCGGGGCCTACGAGCAGTACTTC. Full variable domain (missing parts from reference TRBV7-2 and TRBJ2-7): GAGVSQSPSNKVTEKGKDVELRCDPISGHTALYWYRQSLGQGLEFLIYFQGNSAPDKSGLPSDRFSAERTGGSVSTLTIQRTQQEDSAVYLCASSLYTSGAYEQYFGPGTRLTVT.

The V gene is TRBV18, the J gene TRBJ2-7; D is perhaps TRBD2 (6 bases). With 3 bases removed from V and 0 bases from J, the gap between germline ends came to 18 bases. CDR3 size: 17 residues. Germline V gene data show CDR1 as KGHSH and CDR2 as LQKENI. The CDR3 sequence is CASSPRGSTTYSYEQYF. Written as DNA, the CDR3 is TGTGCCAGCTCACCCCGGGGGTCCACCACCTACTCCTACGAGCAGTACTTC.

The genes are TRBV28 and TRBJ2-1, with TRBD1 matching 9 bases. The CDR3 is 16 amino acids. Germline V gene data show CDR1 as MDHEN and CDR2 as SYDVKM. V lost 3 bases, J lost 2 bases, and 5 bases stayed unmatched. The DNA of the CDR3 is TGTGCCAGCAGTTTTTCCGGGACAGGGCCCTACAATGAGCAGTTCTTC. Protein sequence: CASSFSGTGPYNEQFF.

This chain joins TRBV11-3 and TRBJ2-7; 8 bases are a match to TRBD1. V lost 1 base, J lost 5 bases, and 4 bases stayed unmatched. The CDR3 runs to 14 residues. CDR1 and CDR2 from the germline V gene are SGHNT and YENEEA. The CDR3 region has the DNA TGTGCCAGCAGCTTAGGCGGGACAGGCCACGAGCAGTACTTC. It yields the protein CASSLGGTGHEQYF. The variable domain in full, completed from reference TRBV11-3 and TRBJ2-7, reads EAGVVQSPRYKIIEKKQPVAFWCNPISGHNTLYWYLQNLGQGPELLIRYENEEAVDDSQLPKDRFSAERLKGVDSTLKIQPAELGDSAVYLCASSLGGTGHEQYFGPGTRLTVT.

On this clone itself: At the DNA level, this CDR3 is encoded by other sequences in the same sample as well. The rearrangement links TRBV5-1 to TRBJ2-1; D is ambiguous. The CDR3 spans 12 residues. The V gene's germline CDR1 is SGHRS and CDR2 YFSETQ. With 0 bases removed from V and 6 bases from J, the gap between germline ends came to 4 bases. The DNA of the CDR3 is TGCGCCAGCAGCTTGGGGGTCAATGAGCAGTTCTTC. Residues: CASSLGVNEQFF.

The genes are TRBV10-3 and TRBJ1-3; D not resolved. V lost 4 bases and J lost 0, with 7 bases in between. The CDR3 spans 14 residues. Germline V gives CDR1 ENHRY, CDR2 SYGVKD. CDR3 DNA sequence: TGTGCCATCAGTGTTGAGGGCTCTGGAAACACCATATATTTT. It translates to CAISVEGSGNTIYF.